The 4 T cell receptor beta chains below were found in one sample sequenced in a study of regulatory T cells in long-lasting Graves disease. To make TCR beta libraries, researchers used iRepertoire HTBI primers and Arm-PCR of CDR3 regions. TCRdb reprocessed the multiplex PCR reads via MiXCR and lists one record per CDR3 protein. In the table there are approximately 400,000 distinct CDR3 sequences, about 16% of which are singletons. As for time point: newly diagnosed GD, antithyroid drugs for less than 3 months. PBMCs were the source of the RNA used for TCR sequencing. The same specimen was also included in a second study, on T cells in Graves' hyperthyroidism and ophthalmopathy.

The sequenced sample was peripheral blood mononuclear cells (PBMCs), obtained at new diagnosis, from a patient treated with antithyroid drugs. These receptors were taken from a woman aged 25 to 39 with Graves disease.

This clonotype was counted only a few times. This chain links TRBV5-1 with TRBJ2-1; no firm D call. The CDR3 spans 18 residues. V gave up 3 bases and J gave up 0 bases, with 19 bases separating them. Germline values: CDR1 SGHRS, CDR2 YFSETQ. The chain's CDR3 is CASSSAAERPFSYNEQFF. The CDR3 DNA reads as TGCGCCAGCAGCTCCGCTGCTGAGCGCCCCTTCTCCTACAATGAGCAGTTCTTC.

The chain is built from TRBV12-5 and TRBJ1-2; TRBD1 matches at 9 bases. This CDR3 comprises 13 residues. V was clipped by 2 bases and J by 9 bases; unmatched bases: 4. Germline V gene data show CDR1 as LGHNT and CDR2 as FRNRAP. The CDR3 here is CASGLSGQGRYTF. The DNA for the CDR3 is TGTGCTAGTGGTTTGTCGGGACAGGGTCGCTACACCTTC.

The table lists this clonotype with many counts. The chain joins TRBV10-3 to TRBJ1-2, with D unresolved. CDR3 length: 16 residues. V was clipped by 0 bases and J by 4 bases, with 15 bases between them. The germline gives CDR1 ENHRY, CDR2 SYGVKD. The CDR3 nucleotides are TGTGCCATCAGTGAGTCTGAACAGTTCAAACCCTATGGCTACACCTTC. It codes for CAISESEQFKPYGYTF.

In this sample, this clonotype turned up once. CDR3 loop: CASSIDGSPRGINYGYTF. Here the CDR3 DNA reads TGTGCCAGTAGTATAGATGGCAGCCCCCGGGGAATCAACTATGGCTACACCTTC. J is TRBJ1-2 and V is TRBV19; no firm D call. This CDR3 spans 18 amino acids. The germline gives CDR1 LNHDA, CDR2 SQIVND (reference sequence). The V end lost 0 bases, the J end lost 2 bases, and 19 bases lay between the germline ends.